The rows below give T cell receptor beta chains drawn from one sample of a study of pediatric ulcerative colitis. The repertoire was sequenced with immunoSEQ multiplex PCR; TCRdb's copy has only in-frame clones and lacks some. The data hold some 14,000 clones, with 75% to 90% observed a single time. Sequenced: blood. Receptors were obtained from a boy between 10 and 17 years old with moderate ulcerative colitis. CDR3s include the opening cysteine and the closing phenylalanine or tryptophan. The D gene is left open where the match is weak. Clone size is stated in some rows and not others, as once, few, many or a class when expanded.

j_gene: TRBJ2-7
v_gene: TRBV7-9
d_gene: .
abundance: .
CDR3aa: CASSLVLGDEQYF
CDR3nt: TGTGCCAGCAGCTTAGTTTTAGGGGACGAGCAGTACTTC

j_gene: TRBJ2-7
v_gene: TRBV30
d_gene: .
abundance: .
CDR3aa: CAWGLWYEQYF
CDR3nt: TGTGCCTGGGGACTGTGGTACGAGCAGTACTTC

j_gene: TRBJ1-3
v_gene: TRBV5-1
d_gene: .
abundance: .
CDR3aa: CASSSPGHSGNTIYF
CDR3nt: TGCGCCAGCAGCAGCCCGGGGCACTCTGGAAACACCATATATTTT

j_gene: TRBJ2-3
v_gene: TRBV6-5
d_gene: TRBD2
abundance: .
CDR3aa: CASSGPGRVGDTQYF
CDR3nt: TGTGCCAGCAGTGGACCAGGGAGGGTTGGAGATACGCAGTATTTT

j_gene: TRBJ1-6
v_gene: TRBV28
d_gene: TRBD1
abundance: .
CDR3aa: CASSLPGQGVPMGNSPLHF
CDR3nt: TGTGCCAGCAGTTTACCGGGACAGGGGGTTCCTATGGGGAATTCACCCCTCCACTTT

j_gene: TRBJ2-7
v_gene: TRBV6-5
d_gene: .
abundance: .
CDR3aa: CASSQRTLGEQYF
CDR3nt: TGTGCCAGCAGCCAGAGAACGTTGGGCGAGCAGTACTTC

j_gene: TRBJ2-7
v_gene: TRBV6-5
d_gene: .
abundance: .
CDR3aa: CASSYLSWGGREQYF
CDR3nt: TGTGCCAGCAGTTACTTGTCGTGGGGTGGTCGCGAGCAGTACTTC

j_gene: TRBJ2-7
v_gene: TRBV10-2
d_gene: TRBD2
abundance: once
CDR3aa: CASSPFSGRADRYEQYF
CDR3nt: TGCGCCAGCAGCCCCTTTAGCGGGAGGGCCGATAGATACGAGCAGTACTTC

j_gene: TRBJ1-5
v_gene: TRBV7-9
d_gene: TRBD1
abundance: .
CDR3aa: CASSTDRPSNQPQHF
CDR3nt: TGTGCCAGCAGCACGGACAGGCCCTCCAATCAGCCCCAGCATTTT

j_gene: TRBJ2-5
v_gene: TRBV11-3
d_gene: .
abundance: .
CDR3aa: CASSLPGIHNEQYF
CDR3nt: TGTGCCAGCAGCTTACCCGGGATACACAATGAGCAGTACTTC

j_gene: TRBJ2-5
v_gene: TRBV18
d_gene: .
abundance: once
CDR3aa: CASSPMSTYQETQYF
CDR3nt: TGTGCCAGCTCACCTATGTCTACATATCAAGAGACCCAGTACTTC

j_gene: TRBJ1-3
v_gene: TRBV4-3
d_gene: .
abundance: .
CDR3aa: CASSQDREGPSGNTIYF
CDR3nt: TGCGCCAGCAGCCAAGATAGGGAGGGGCCCTCTGGAAACACCATATATTTT

j_gene: TRBJ2-3
v_gene: TRBV19
d_gene: .
abundance: once
CDR3aa: CASSIDLEGDVTDTQYF
CDR3nt: TGTGCCAGTAGTATAGATTTGGAGGGAGACGTGACAGATACGCAGTATTTT

j_gene: TRBJ2-1
v_gene: TRBV5-1
d_gene: .
abundance: .
CDR3aa: CASSLSGTPSYNEQFF
CDR3nt: TGCGCCAGCAGCCTCTCCGGGACTCCCTCCTACAATGAGCAGTTCTTC

j_gene: TRBJ1-2
v_gene: TRBV7-6
d_gene: TRBD1
abundance: .
CDR3aa: CASSWGQGGLYGYTF
CDR3nt: TGTGCCAGCAGCTGGGGACAGGGTGGGCTCTATGGCTACACCTTC

j_gene: TRBJ2-2
v_gene: TRBV5-1
d_gene: TRBD1
abundance: .
CDR3aa: CASNDRGSGTGELFF
CDR3nt: TGCGCCAGCAACGACAGGGGGTCTGGGACCGGGGAGCTGTTTTTT

j_gene: TRBJ2-3
v_gene: TRBV7-3
d_gene: .
abundance: .
CDR3aa: CASSRAREDTQYF
CDR3nt: TGTGCCAGCAGCAGGGCCAGGGAGGATACGCAGTATTTT

j_gene: TRBJ2-7
v_gene: TRBV5-1
d_gene: TRBD1
abundance: .
CDR3aa: CASSRQGTPYEQYF
CDR3nt: TGCGCCAGCAGCCGACAGGGGACACCCTACGAGCAGTACTTC

j_gene: TRBJ2-7
v_gene: TRBV11-2
d_gene: .
abundance: once
CDR3aa: CASSLGQGSYHEQYF
CDR3nt: TGTGCCAGCAGCTTAGGGCAGGGATCCTACCACGAGCAGTACTTC

j_gene: TRBJ2-7
v_gene: TRBV28
d_gene: TRBD2
abundance: .
CDR3aa: CASSSLAVLYEQYF
CDR3nt: TGTGCCAGCAGTTCGCTAGCGGTCTTATACGAGCAGTACTTC

j_gene: TRBJ2-7
v_gene: TRBV7-9
d_gene: TRBD2
abundance: .
CDR3aa: CASTATPSGPNYEQYF
CDR3nt: TGTGCCAGCACCGCAACGCCTAGCGGGCCCAACTACGAGCAGTACTTC

j_gene: TRBJ1-2
v_gene: TRBV9
d_gene: .
abundance: .
CDR3aa: CASSVDPGSNYGYTF
CDR3nt: TGTGCCAGCAGCGTAGACCCTGGGAGCAACTATGGCTACACCTTC

j_gene: TRBJ2-3
v_gene: TRBV19
d_gene: .
abundance: .
CDR3aa: CATSYTDTQYF
CDR3nt: TGTGCCACCTCTTACACAGATACGCAGTATTTT

j_gene: TRBJ2-7
v_gene: TRBV2
d_gene: TRBD1
abundance: .
CDR3aa: CASRGPQGAHEQYF
CDR3nt: TGTGCCAGCAGGGGTCCACAGGGGGCGCATGAGCAGTACTTC

j_gene: TRBJ2-1
v_gene: TRBV18
d_gene: .
abundance: .
CDR3aa: CASSPVSAGSNNEQFF
CDR3nt: TGTGCCAGCTCACCTGTTTCGGCAGGGTCTAACAATGAGCAGTTCTTC